This T cell receptor (beta chain) originates from a study of radiotherapy plus CTLA-4 blockade in lung cancer listed by TCRdb under 2018. With respect to the entire study: Among enrolled patients, roughly 20% had an objective response and 31% reached disease control.

Paper-wide results and their limitations: The strongest predictors of response, as reported, were early dynamic changes in blood T cell clones along with a rise in serum interferon-beta after radiation. After treatment with radiotherapy and ipilimumab, TCR clones that originated in tumors expanded in peripheral blood.

The study tested focal radiation therapy combined with CTLA-4 blockade (ipilimumab) in patients with chemo-refractory metastatic non-small-cell lung cancer. Reading from cysteine to phenylalanine, the CDR3 counts 16 amino acids. Of the read, only the CDR3 DNA is kept; its 48 bases are in frame from base 1. For CDR1 and CDR2, the germline V gene (reference sequence) lists SSHAT and FNYEAQ. A note on this clone: What antigen it recognizes has not been identified. Relative to the germline gene, one junction end is altered; a read error may explain this.

The library was made by the immunoSEQ multiplex PCR assay. TCRdb took over this immuneACCESS table, retaining in-frame rearrangements with V and J assigned. Such tables are incomplete; in checked studies, under half of the missing clones stem from an unresolved V gene, and the remainder is unexplained. The sample includes some 80,000 clones, with under 85% observed a single time. About 0.79% of the sample comes from the top ten. Sequenced here: peripheral blood, sampled from a patient treated with radiotherapy plus ipilimumab. The chain is encoded by TRBV7-7 joined to TRBJ2-5; TRBD1 agrees with 11 junctional bases. The receptor's source is a human donor with non-small cell lung cancer who had stable disease on radiotherapy plus ipilimumab. CDR3 region: CASSRGTGGVQETQYF. The nucleotide sequence is given as TGTGCTAGCAGCCGCGGGACAGGGGGTGTCCAAGAGACCCAGTACTTC.